What follows are 9 T cell receptor beta chains derived from one specimen sequenced in a study of blood T cells in healthy people across ages. For the second PCR, which ran for about 7 to 11 cycles, a sample-barcoded 5' primer and a J-beta primer mix were used. One entry per CDR3 protein, called by TCRdb with MiXCR from the 5' RACE reads. The table includes about 970,000 distinct CDR3 sequences, just over 50% detected once. Sequenced: blood. These receptors all come from a woman in her sixties or seventies in good health.

The rearrangement links TRBV28 to TRBJ1-5; D is undetermined. Germline lookup yields CDR1 MDHEN and CDR2 SYDVKM. Trimming took off 2 bases at V and 11 bases at J, with 7 bases between the two ends. The CDR3 contains 11 residues. DNA of the CDR3: TGTGCCAGCAGTTTACATAAGACCCAGCATTTT. Amino acids: CASSLHKTQHF.

The J gene is TRBJ1-5, the V gene TRBV7-2; 8 bases agree with TRBD1. Germline assignment: CDR1 SGHTA and CDR2 FQGNSA. This CDR3 comprises 15 residues. Losses at the gene ends were 5 bases for V and 4 bases for J; bases not matched to a gene: 7. The CDR3: CASSTGTGFNQPQHF. CDR3 DNA sequence: TGTGCCAGCAGCACCGGGACAGGATTTAATCAGCCCCAGCATTTT.

CDR3 DNA: TGTGCCAGCAGATCCTCGGGTTTACCCCTCCACTTT. As protein: CASRSSGLPLHF. V is TRBV12-3 or TRBV12-4 and J is TRBJ1-6; unclear D gene. This CDR3 spans 12 amino acids. V was trimmed by 6 bases and J by 12 bases, leaving 12 bases between them.

CDR3 sequence (DNA): TGTGCCAGCTCATCCACTAAGGGCCAAGAGACCCAGTACTTC. Protein sequence: CASSSTKGQETQYF. The rearrangement joins TRBV18 to TRBJ2-5; D gene uncertain. V lost 5 bases and J lost 1, with 11 bases in between. The CDR3 is 14 amino acids. Germline CDR1 KGHSH, CDR2 LQKENI.

In this sample, this clonotype turned up a few times. The J gene is TRBJ2-3, the V gene TRBV24-1; TRBD1 matches at 7 bases. CDR1 and CDR2 (germline): KGHDR, SFDVKD. V shed 5 bases, J shed 0 bases, and the junction held 7 bases outside the gene matches. This CDR3 spans 16 amino acids. DNA of the CDR3: TGTGCCACCAGTGCCCTGGACAGGCTCAGCACAGATACGCAGTATTTT. Translated: CATSALDRLSTDTQYF.

In this sample, this clonotype turned up a few times. This chain connects TRBV6-5 to TRBJ1-2; no clear D. The CDR3 has 12 residues. Trimming left V 2 bases short and J 8 bases short, with 9 bases between. Germline assignment: CDR1 MNHEY and CDR2 SVGAGI. CDR3 in amino acids: CASSYGSWGYTF. CDR3 nucleotide sequence: TGTGCCAGCAGTTACGGTTCCTGGGGCTACACCTTC.

This rearrangement joins TRBV20-1 to TRBJ1-4; TRBD1 aligns across 9 bases. Germline loops: CDR1 DFQATT, CDR2 SNEGSKA (reference sequence). V dropped 6 bases and J dropped 8; count of bases not matched to a gene: 4. There are 12 residues in the CDR3. The CDR3 DNA reads TGCAGTGCAAGACAGGGGGTCGAAAAACTGTTTTTT. It codes for CSARQGVEKLFF.

This rearrangement joins TRBV20-1 to TRBJ2-7; D call uncertain. Germline CDR1 DFQATT, CDR2 SNEGSKA (reference sequence). The CDR3 covers 14 residues. Trimming left V 6 bases short and J 1 base short, with 16 bases between. CDR3 in amino acids: CSAPGRIPSYEQYF. The CDR3 bases are TGCAGTGCACCCGGACGGATCCCTTCCTACGAGCAGTACTTC.

This clonotype was observed a single time. This chain connects TRBV6-5 to TRBJ2-4, with 8 nucleotides matching TRBD2. The CDR3 is made up of 16 amino acids. Looked up from germline, CDR1 is MNHEY and CDR2 is SVGAGI. J gave up 1 base and V 2 bases, and 4 bases lay outside the gene matches. CDR3 DNA: TGTGCCAGCAGTTACGTGGCTAGCGGGGCCAAAAACATTCAGTACTTC. It is translated as CASSYVASGAKNIQYF.